These 10 T cell receptor beta chains originate from one sample sequenced in a study of T cells in Graves' hyperthyroidism and ophthalmopathy. Researchers took RNA transcripts and amplified the TCR beta CDR3 regions from them. During a first-round RT-PCR of the TCR CDR3, the HTBI primer set was used. A single record per CDR3 protein comes from TCRdb applying MiXCR to the multiplex PCR reads. The repertoire holds hundreds of thousands of distinct CDR3 sequences, with under 20% as singletons. Sequenced material: blood. These receptor sequences come from a woman in her fifties or sixties with Graves' hyperthyroidism that later progressed to Graves' ophthalmopathy.

The V and J genes are TRBV6-1 and TRBJ2-2; no definite D call. Germline CDR1 MNHNS, CDR2 SASEGT. Trimming removed 6 bases from V and 7 bases from J, with 9 bases in between. The CDR3 runs to 12 residues. CDR3 nucleotide sequence: TGTGCCAGCAGCTTTCAGGTCGGGGAGCTGTTTTTT. Translation gives CASSFQVGELFF.

This chain connects TRBV5-1 to TRBJ2-7, with 8 bases lining up with TRBD1. The germline CDR1 and CDR2 sequences are SGHRS and YFSETQ. The V and J ends lost 4 bases and 5 bases, in that order; junction bases with no gene match: 11. The CDR3 loop spans 15 amino acids. This chain's CDR3 is CASSGGQGADHEQYF. The CDR3 DNA sequence: TGCGCCAGCAGCGGGGGTCAGGGGGCGGACCACGAGCAGTACTTC.

The rearrangement joins TRBV7-2 to TRBJ2-2, with D perhaps assigned TRBD1 or TRBD2 (5 bases each). Deletions cut 4 bases from V and 5 bases from J, with 20 bases between. The germline V gene encodes CDR1 SGHTA and CDR2 FQGNSA. The length of the CDR3 is 17 residues. In nucleotides, the CDR3 is TGTGCCAGCAGCTCGATACCGGGGCGCATGGGGACCGGGGAGCTGTTTTTT. It specifies CASSSIPGRMGTGELFF.

There are many counts of this clonotype. This sequence joins TRBV5-4 and TRBJ2-7; TRBD1 agrees at 7 bases. V gave up 4 bases and J gave up 6 bases; unmatched junction bases: 10. Germline V gene data show CDR1 as SGHNT and CDR2 as YYREEE (reference sequence). This CDR3 has 14 amino acids. The CDR3 coding sequence is TGTGCCAGCAGCCTTATCGGGACAGATGGCGAGCAGTACTTC. Amino acids: CASSLIGTDGEQYF.

This clonotype was recorded many times. The V gene is TRBV7-9, the J gene TRBJ1-1, with D unclear. Germline V gene data show CDR1 as SEHNR and CDR2 as FQNEAQ (reference sequence). This CDR3 region has 12 residues. The V gene lost 2 bases and the J gene lost 9 bases, with 10 bases spanning the gap. The CDR3 here is CASSLSGGKAFF. Here the CDR3 DNA reads TGTGCCAGCAGCTTAAGCGGAGGGAAAGCTTTCTTT.

In this sample, this clonotype turned up a few times. V and J are TRBV7-9 and TRBJ2-3; D gene uncertain. The CDR3 extends over 13 amino acids. V dropped 4 bases and J dropped 5 bases, with 10 bases sitting between them. Germline CDR1 and CDR2: SEHNR and FQNEAQ (reference sequence). The CDR3 DNA reads TGTGCCAGCAGCTACCCCCAGAAAGATACGCAGTATTTT. Its translation is CASSYPQKDTQYF.

This clonotype came up many times. The chain employs TRBV11-2 and TRBJ2-7; 12 bases align to TRBD2. V lost 8 bases and J lost 2; bases outside the gene matches: 4. Germline CDR1 reads SGHAT; CDR2 reads FQNNGV. The CDR3 runs to 14 residues. The CDR3 bases are TGTGCCAGCTGCCGACTAGCGGGGGCCTACGAGCAGTACTTC. The encoded protein is CASCRLAGAYEQYF. The complete variable domain, with remaining parts taken from reference TRBV11-2 and TRBJ2-7, reads EAGVAQSPRYKIIEKRQSVAFWCNPISGHATLYWYQQILGQGPKLLIQFQNNGVVDDSQLPKDRFSAERLKGVDSTLKIQPAKLEDSAVYLCASCRLAGAYEQYFGPGTRLTVT.

This clonotype was observed at least ten times. The CDR3 is CASSTRQGASEQYF. CDR3 bases: TGTGCCAGCAGCACTCGACAGGGGGCGTCGGAGCAGTACTTC. This chain uses TRBV7-3 with TRBJ2-7, with 10 bases aligning to TRBD1. V dropped 5 bases and J dropped 7; count of bases not matched to a gene: 8. This CDR3 has 14 residues. CDR1 is SGHTA and CDR2 is FQGTGA in the germline V gene.

The V gene is TRBV5-4, the J gene TRBJ2-2, with 8 bases identical to TRBD1. The germline V gene encodes CDR1 SGHNT and CDR2 YYREEE (reference sequence). V shed 5 bases and J 4 bases; nucleotides not matched to a gene: 7. This CDR3 is built from 15 residues. This CDR3 is CASRDQGAGTGELFF. The CDR3 DNA follows: TGTGCCAGCAGGGATCAGGGGGCGGGCACCGGGGAGCTGTTTTTT.

This clonotype came up many times. The V gene is TRBV27, the J gene TRBJ1-6; D call uncertain. Germline V gene lookup returns CDR1 MNHEY and CDR2 SMNVEV (reference sequence). Trimming cost V 2 bases and J 0 bases, with 5 bases left between them. There are 15 residues in the CDR3. This CDR3 is CASSLMGSYNSPLHF. In DNA form, the CDR3 reads TGTGCCAGCAGTTTAATGGGCTCCTATAATTCACCCCTCCACTTT.